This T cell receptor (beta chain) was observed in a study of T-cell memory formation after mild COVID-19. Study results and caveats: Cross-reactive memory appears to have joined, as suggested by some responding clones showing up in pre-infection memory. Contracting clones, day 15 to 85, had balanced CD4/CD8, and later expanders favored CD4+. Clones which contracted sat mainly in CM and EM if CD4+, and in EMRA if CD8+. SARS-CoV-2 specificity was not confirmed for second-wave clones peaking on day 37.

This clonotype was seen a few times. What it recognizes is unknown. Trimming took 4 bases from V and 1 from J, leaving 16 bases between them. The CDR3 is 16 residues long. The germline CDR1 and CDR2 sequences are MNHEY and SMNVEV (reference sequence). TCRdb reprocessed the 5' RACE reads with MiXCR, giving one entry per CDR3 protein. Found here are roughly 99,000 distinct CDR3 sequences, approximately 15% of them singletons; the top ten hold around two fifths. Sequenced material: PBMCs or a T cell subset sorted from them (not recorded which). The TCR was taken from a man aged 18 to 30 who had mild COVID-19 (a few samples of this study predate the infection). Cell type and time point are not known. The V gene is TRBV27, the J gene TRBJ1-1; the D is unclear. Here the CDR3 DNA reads TGTGCCAGCAGTTGGCAGTTCGGGCCCACGAACACTGAAGCTTTCTTT. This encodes CASSWQFGPTNTEAFF.